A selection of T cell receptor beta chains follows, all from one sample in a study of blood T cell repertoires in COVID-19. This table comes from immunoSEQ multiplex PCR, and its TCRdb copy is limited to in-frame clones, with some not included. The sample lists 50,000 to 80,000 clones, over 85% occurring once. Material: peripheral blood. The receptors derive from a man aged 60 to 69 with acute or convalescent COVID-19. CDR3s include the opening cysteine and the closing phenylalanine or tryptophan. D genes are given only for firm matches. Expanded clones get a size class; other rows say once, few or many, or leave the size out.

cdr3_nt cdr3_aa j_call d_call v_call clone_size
TGTGCCAGCAGCCCTAGTGGACTAGTGACTAACAATGAGCAGTTCTTC CASSPSGLVTNNEQFF TRBJ2-1 TRBD2 TRBV3-1/TRBV3-2 -
TGTGCCAGCAGTTTACTTCCGAACACTGAAGCTTTCTTT CASSLLPNTEAFF TRBJ1-1 - TRBV6-6 once
TGCGCCAGCAGCTTGGCCGGACAGTCTGGCGAAAAACTGTTTTTT CASSLAGQSGEKLFF TRBJ1-4 - TRBV5-1 -
TGTGCCAGCAGTGAATTGGACAGGTCTAATTCACCCCTCCACTTT CASSELDRSNSPLHF TRBJ1-6 TRBD1 TRBV6-1 -
TGTGCCAGCAGTCGTCCGACAGGGGACTATGGCTACACCTTC CASSRPTGDYGYTF TRBJ1-2 TRBD1 TRBV6-5 -
TGTGCCACCAGTGAGCGCGGCAATCAGCCCCAGCATTTT CATSERGNQPQHF TRBJ1-5 - TRBV24-1 -
TGCGCCAGCAGCTTGGAGCGGGGCTCAGATACGCAGTATTTT CASSLERGSDTQYF TRBJ2-3 TRBD2 TRBV5-1 -
TGTGCCAGCAGCGCGACAGGGGGCTCAGAGGGCTACACCTTC CASSATGGSEGYTF TRBJ1-2 TRBD1 TRBV5-6 -
TGCAGCGTTGAGACGACAGGGGGGCAGCCCCAGCATTTT CSVETTGGQPQHF TRBJ1-5 TRBD1 TRBV29-1 -
TGCGCCAGCAGCGAACGATTTGGGAGATCGTACAATGAGCAGTTCTTC CASSERFGRSYNEQFF TRBJ2-1 - TRBV4-1 -
TGTGCCAGCAGCTTAGGAACCGGGAATAGCAATCAGCCCCAGCATTTT CASSLGTGNSNQPQHF TRBJ1-5 - TRBV13 few
TGTGCCAGCACTAGGACAGGGGGCGTCGAGACCCAGTACTTC CASTRTGGVETQYF TRBJ2-5 TRBD1 TRBV2 -
TGCAGTGCTAGGGACAGCGAAAAACTGTTTTTT CSARDSEKLFF TRBJ1-4 - TRBV20-1 -
TGTGCCAGCAGCCGGCGGGAGGCAACTAATGAAAAACTGTTTTTT CASSRREATNEKLFF TRBJ1-4 - TRBV3-1/TRBV3-2 -
TGCAGCGTTGGAACGGTGAGCTCCTACAATGAGCAGTTCTTC CSVGTVSSYNEQFF TRBJ2-1 - TRBV29-1 -